This is a list of T cell receptor beta chains from one sample in a study of cytomegalovirus exposure and HLA in healthy donors. Some clones are missing from TCRdb's copy, which holds only in-frame ones; the method was immunoSEQ multiplex PCR. The top ten clones hold 4.2% of a sample with around 110,000 clones, around three quarters of them seen once. The material sequenced was PBMCs. These receptor sequences come from a male donor in good health and CMV-seronegative. The CDR3 runs from the conserved cysteine through the conserved F or W. The D gene is left open where the match is weak. Clone size, where shown, is once, few, many, or a class for clones that have expanded.

size	V	D	J	CDR3	DNA
NA	TRBV10-3	NA	TRBJ2-3	CATGTPTDTQYF	TGTGCCACGGGGACTCCCACAGATACGCAGTATTTT
NA	TRBV30	TRBD1	TRBJ1-5	CAWSVYRGNQPQHF	TGTGCCTGGAGTGTCTACAGGGGTAATCAGCCCCAGCATTTT
NA	TRBV4-1	NA	TRBJ2-3	CASSPLASSDTQYF	TGTGCCAGCAGCCCCTTGGCTAGCTCAGATACGCAGTATTTT
NA	TRBV9	TRBD1	TRBJ1-4	CASSLDRANEKLFF	TGTGCCAGCAGCCTAGACAGGGCTAATGAAAAACTGTTTTTT
NA	TRBV6-4	NA	TRBJ1-1	CASSDSSYCITEAFF	TGTGCCAGCAGTGACTCGAGTTATTGCATCACTGAAGCTTTCTTT
once	TRBV14	TRBD2	TRBJ2-1	CASSQRLAGGLDNEQFF	TGTGCCAGCAGCCAGCGACTAGCGGGAGGGCTAGACAATGAGCAGTTCTTC
NA	TRBV30	NA	TRBJ2-1	CAWSRNEQFF	TGTGCCTGGAGTCGTAATGAGCAGTTCTTC
NA	TRBV11-2	TRBD2	TRBJ2-5	CASSARLAGYGETQYF	TGTGCCAGCAGCGCCCGATTAGCGGGATATGGAGAGACCCAGTACTTC
NA	TRBV10-1	NA	TRBJ2-5	CASSDPKLGFQETQYF	TGCGCCAGCAGTGATCCCAAACTGGGCTTCCAAGAGACCCAGTACTTC
NA	TRBV10-3	TRBD1	TRBJ2-7	CAISEPDRGYEQYF	TGTGCCATCAGTGAGCCGGACAGGGGCTACGAGCAGTACTTC
NA	TRBV5-8	NA	TRBJ2-1	CASSLAGRGDFYNEQFF	TGTGCCAGCAGCTTGGCCGGCAGGGGGGACTTTTACAATGAGCAGTTCTTC
NA	TRBV9	NA	TRBJ2-2	CASSVAPTNTGELFF	TGTGCCAGCAGCGTAGCCCCCACGAACACCGGGGAGCTGTTTTTT
NA	TRBV27	NA	TRBJ2-7	CASSPPDSPYEQYF	TGTGCCAGCAGTCCCCCGGACAGCCCCTACGAGCAGTACTTC
NA	TRBV7-2	NA	TRBJ1-5	CASSLSSQNNQPQHF	TGTGCCAGCAGCTTATCGTCTCAGAACAATCAGCCCCAGCATTTT
NA	TRBV10-2	NA	TRBJ1-1	CASSESMHRDRAFF	TGCGCCAGCAGTGAGTCTATGCACAGGGATCGGGCTTTCTTT
few	TRBV10-2	NA	TRBJ2-6	CASSDMVFSGANVLTF	TGCGCCAGTTCCGACATGGTTTTCTCTGGGGCCAACGTCCTGACTTTC
NA	TRBV25-1	NA	TRBJ2-7	CASSETLGGYRYEQYF	TGTGCCAGCAGTGAAACCCTCGGAGGGTACCGATACGAGCAGTACTTC
NA	TRBV15	NA	TRBJ2-6	CATSSSRSGANVLTF	TGTGCCACCAGCAGCTCGCGCTCTGGGGCCAACGTCCTGACTTTC
NA	TRBV6-1	TRBD2	TRBJ2-7	CASSEEAGGTYEQYF	TGTGCCAGCAGTGAAGAGGCGGGAGGGACCTACGAGCAGTACTTC
NA	TRBV27	NA	TRBJ1-2	CASTRAGDPLTF	TGTGCCAGCACCCGGGCCGGGGATCCTCTCACCTTC
NA	TRBV11-2	NA	TRBJ1-2	CASSLIPQSSGYTF	TGTGCCAGCAGCTTAATTCCACAATCTTCGGGCTACACCTTC
NA	TRBV7-6	TRBD2	TRBJ2-7	CASSGDPALAGGPPYEQYF	TGTGCCAGCAGCGGGGACCCGGCGCTAGCGGGAGGGCCCCCCTACGAGCAGTACTTC
NA	TRBV6-1	TRBD2	TRBJ2-1	CASRDRPGTSGSRGFNEQFF	TGTGCCAGCCGTGATAGACCCGGGACTAGCGGGAGTAGAGGGTTCAATGAGCAGTTCTTC
few	TRBV9	NA	TRBJ1-5	CASSAGGFNQPQHF	TGTGCCAGCAGCGCCGGCGGGTTCAATCAGCCCCAGCATTTT
once	TRBV5-1	TRBD2	TRBJ2-1	CASSSGTSGSLNEQFF	TGCGCCAGCAGCTCAGGGACTAGCGGGAGTCTCAATGAGCAGTTCTTC